One T cell receptor (beta chain) is described in this entry. This clone's antigen is unknown. Base-call qualities are not available, and no considerably larger clone is one nucleotide away. Using the deep immunoSEQ assay, TCR CDR3 regions were amplified from genomic DNA by multiplex PCR. Extracted genomic DNA from each cell subset was distributed evenly across all wells of several immunoSEQ 96-well plates, and each plate was treated as a replicate. Each replicate PCR for sorted subsets received about 220 ng genomic DNA, equal to tens of thousands of T cell genomes. Purified libraries were measured with a Qubit 3.0 fluorometer, size-checked on a Bioanalyzer 2100, and measured again with the KAPA Library Quantification kit. Every immunoSEQ 96-well plate was sequenced on a dedicated single-read 150-cycle Illumina NextSeq 550 flow cell. The study's processing was this. Because the immunoSEQ output included only junctional sequences and no quality scores, the filtering could not be the same as the filtering used for full-length reads. To assign V/J genes and CDR3, sequences were annotated against IMGT germline references using PyIR, a Python wrapper for IgBLAST v1.9. Any read was removed if the V/J assignment was weak (E-value above 1e-6), the CDR3 was missing, or the read contained stop codons, out-of-frame junctions, or ambiguous translated residues. V3J clonotypes were defined as sequences sharing the same inferred V gene, J gene, and CDR3 amino acid sequence. The percentage overlap between two repertoires was calculated by dividing the number of shared unique clonotypes by the size of the smaller repertoire. RTK rarefaction, the Chao1 estimator, and Recon v2.1 estimates of unobserved clonotypes were used to assess repertoire richness. Generation probabilities were computed with OLGA for all TCRbeta clonotypes obtained by the gDNA method from several donors. This immuneACCESS table, as held by TCRdb, lists in-frame sequences with V and J called but not all clones. Of the missing ones, under half trace to an unresolved V gene in checked studies; the others have no known cause. V and J calls and clone size are copied from that table; D and trimming were computed from the DNA. For this sample there are more than 600,000 clones; 90% to 95% appear just once. Jointly, the top ten make up roughly 24% of the sample.

The data stem from a study of shared clonotypes between healthy human individuals (dated by TCRdb to the early 2020s). Broadly, across the study: The cohort included a few men and two women between 18 and 49 years of age. For each donor, three plates each were used for CD4 naive and CD4 memory, two plates were used for CD8 naive, and one plate was used for CD8 memory. Blood TCR repertoires of about 5 healthy adults were deeply sequenced to estimate repertoire size and the extent of clonotype sharing between individuals. Different laboratories and diverse techniques were used to prepare libraries and sequence TCR repertoires, to increase sequencing depth and limit assay-specific biases. Per donor, leukapheresis produced somewhere between about 0.94 and 8.9 billion PBMCs.

CD8 naive samples were CD45RO-negative cells positively selected for CCR7, giving a CD45RA+CCR7+ population that excluded TemRA cells. Healthy HIV-negative adults with no recently reported acute infections or vaccinations were included as donors. Only Caucasian adults living in Nashville, Tennessee, USA were represented among the donors. Blood was obtained by leukapheresis, after which PBMCs were separated by Ficoll-Histopaque density gradient centrifugation and cryopreserved in liquid nitrogen vapor phase. Analytical flow cytometry was used to check the purity and quantity of every magnetically sorted T cell population. Genomic DNA was isolated from every sorted fraction and measured by UV absorbance on a Nanodrop 2000c. The CDR3, from cysteine to phenylalanine, totals 14 residues. CDR3 DNA only is kept here, 42 bases in frame from base 1. Trimming leaves V shorter by 5 bases and J shorter by 2 bases, with the junction holding 4 bases beyond the gene matches. For CDR1 and CDR2, the germline V gene lists MNHNS and SASEGT.

Results and caveats for the whole study, not just this receptor: Estimated clonotype richness was generally larger for naive than for memory subsets. Across four donors, approximately 4.9% of naive CD4, approximately 3.6% of naive CD8, under 2.5% of memory CD4, and around 0.4% of memory CD8 clonotypes were shared. Pairwise subsampling led to the expectation that sequencing depth would affect the degree of clonotype sharing among donors. Higher generation probabilities were observed for clonotypes shared by all four sorted-subset donors than for non-shared clonotypes. Because the study included a small number of donors, the genetic and exposure-history diversity represented was limited. Only blood was sampled, and tissue TCR repertoires likely differ from those in blood. Even with the large sequencing depth, rarefaction of the sorted-subset datasets indicated that sequencing was incomplete.

The chain links TRBV6-1 with TRBJ2-7; TRBD2 lines up with 9 middle nucleotides. This receptor was obtained from a young man in good health. Sequencing was carried out using naive CD8+ T cells sorted from blood. Per the publication, the cell subset or site label means: CD45RA+CCR7+. CDR3 loop: CASSLAGNAYEQYF. The DNA is as follows: TGTGCCAGCAGTCTAGCGGGAAACGCCTACGAGCAGTACTTC.